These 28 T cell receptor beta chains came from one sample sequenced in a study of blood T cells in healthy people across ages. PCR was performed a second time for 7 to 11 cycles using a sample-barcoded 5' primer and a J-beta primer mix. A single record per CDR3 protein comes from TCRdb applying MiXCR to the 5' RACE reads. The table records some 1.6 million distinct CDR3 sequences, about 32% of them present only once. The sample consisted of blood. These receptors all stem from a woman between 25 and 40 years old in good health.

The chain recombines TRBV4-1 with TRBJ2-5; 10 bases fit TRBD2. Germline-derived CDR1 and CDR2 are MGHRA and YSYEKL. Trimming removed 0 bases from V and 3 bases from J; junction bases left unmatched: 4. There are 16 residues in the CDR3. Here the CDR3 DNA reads TGCGCCAGCAGCCAAGATAGCGGGGGGAGGGAAGAGACCCAGTACTTC. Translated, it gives CASSQDSGGREETQYF.

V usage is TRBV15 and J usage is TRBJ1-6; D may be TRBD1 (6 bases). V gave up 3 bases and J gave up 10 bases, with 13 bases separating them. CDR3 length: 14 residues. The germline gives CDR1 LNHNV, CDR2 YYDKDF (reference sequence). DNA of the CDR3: TGTGCCACCAGCAGCGGCAGGGGTTCCTCACCCCTCCACTTT. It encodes CATSSGRGSSPLHF.

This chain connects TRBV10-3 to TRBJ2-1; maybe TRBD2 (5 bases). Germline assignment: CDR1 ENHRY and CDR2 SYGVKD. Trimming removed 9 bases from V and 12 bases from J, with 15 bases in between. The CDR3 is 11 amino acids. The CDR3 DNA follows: TGTGCCATAACTAGGGCCTTTGGGCAGTTCTTC. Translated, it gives CAITRAFGQFF.

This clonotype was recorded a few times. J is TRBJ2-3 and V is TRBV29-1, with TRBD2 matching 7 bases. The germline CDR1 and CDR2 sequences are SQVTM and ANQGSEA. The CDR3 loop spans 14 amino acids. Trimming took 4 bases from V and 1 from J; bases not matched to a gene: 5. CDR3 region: CSVGEGWRTDTQYF. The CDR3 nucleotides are TGCAGCGTTGGGGAGGGGTGGCGCACAGATACGCAGTATTTT.

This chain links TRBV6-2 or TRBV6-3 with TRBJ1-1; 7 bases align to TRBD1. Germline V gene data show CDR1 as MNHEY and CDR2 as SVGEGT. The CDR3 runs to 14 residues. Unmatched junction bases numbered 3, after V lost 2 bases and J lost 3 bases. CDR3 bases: TGTGCCAGCAGTTACCAGACAGGGTACACTGAAGCTTTCTTT. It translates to CASSYQTGYTEAFF.

The CDR3 nucleotides read TGCAGTGCTAGTAGGGCGGGAGAAAACACCAACGAGCAGTACTTC. It encodes CSASRAGENTNEQYF. The chain joins TRBV20-1 to TRBJ2-7, with 7 bases lining up with TRBD2. CDR1 is DFQATT, CDR2 SNEGSKA, per germline (reference sequence). This CDR3 has 15 residues. Trimming cost V 3 bases and J 5 bases; bases outside gene matches: 13.

The CDR3 protein is CASSRRPDTQYF. The DNA for the CDR3 is TGTGCCAGCAGCCGAAGGCCAGATACGCAGTATTTT. The chain uses TRBV7-2 and TRBJ2-3; D gene unclear. The CDR3 extends over 12 amino acids. V was clipped by 5 bases and J by 4 bases, with 7 bases between them. CDR1 is SGHTA and CDR2 is FQGNSA in the germline V gene.

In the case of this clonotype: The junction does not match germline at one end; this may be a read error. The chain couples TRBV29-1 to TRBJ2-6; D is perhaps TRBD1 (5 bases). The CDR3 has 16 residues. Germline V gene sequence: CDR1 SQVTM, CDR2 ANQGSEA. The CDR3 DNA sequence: TGCAGCGTTGAGGCATATTCGGAGTCTGGGGCCAACATCCTGACTTTC. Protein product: CSVEAYSESGANILTF.

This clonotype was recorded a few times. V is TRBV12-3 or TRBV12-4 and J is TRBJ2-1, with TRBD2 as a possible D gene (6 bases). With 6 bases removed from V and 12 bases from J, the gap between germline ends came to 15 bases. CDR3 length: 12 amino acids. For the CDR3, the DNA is TGTGCCAGCAGCCGGGAGTTACCAGCGCAGTTCTTC. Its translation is CASSRELPAQFF.

The CDR3 protein is CASSQQGRAGGPNIQYF. CDR3 bases: TGTGCCAGCAGTCAGCAAGGACGAGCGGGAGGGCCTAACATTCAGTACTTC. The rearrangement links TRBV6-2 or TRBV6-3 to TRBJ2-4; TRBD2 matches 10 bases. CDR3 length: 17 amino acids. The germline V gene encodes CDR1 MNHEY and CDR2 SVGEGT. V dropped 5 bases and J dropped 7; count of bases not matched to a gene: 14.

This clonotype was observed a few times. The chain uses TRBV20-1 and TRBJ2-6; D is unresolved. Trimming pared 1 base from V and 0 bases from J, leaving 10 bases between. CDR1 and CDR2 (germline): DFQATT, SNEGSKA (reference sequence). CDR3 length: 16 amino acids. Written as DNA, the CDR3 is TGCAGTGCTAGAGGGTTCGATCTCTCTGGGGCCAACGTCCTGACTTTC. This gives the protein CSARGFDLSGANVLTF.

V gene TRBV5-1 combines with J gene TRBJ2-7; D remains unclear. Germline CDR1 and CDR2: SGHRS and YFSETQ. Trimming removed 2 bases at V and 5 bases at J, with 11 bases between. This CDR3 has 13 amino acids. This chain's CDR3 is CASSLGGRDEQYF. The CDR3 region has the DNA TGCGCCAGCAGCTTAGGCGGTCGGGACGAGCAGTACTTC.

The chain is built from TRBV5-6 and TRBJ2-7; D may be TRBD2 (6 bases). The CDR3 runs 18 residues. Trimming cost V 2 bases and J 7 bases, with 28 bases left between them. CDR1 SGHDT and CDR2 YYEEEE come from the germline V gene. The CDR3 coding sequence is TGTGCCAGCAGCTTCGGGAGTTTGGTAGGGCCCCTCAAAGAGGAGCAGTACTTC. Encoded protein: CASSFGSLVGPLKEEQYF.

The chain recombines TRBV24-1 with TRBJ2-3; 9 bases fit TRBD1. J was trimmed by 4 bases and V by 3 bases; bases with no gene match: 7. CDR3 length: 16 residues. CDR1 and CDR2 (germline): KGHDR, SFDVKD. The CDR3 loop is CATSDRDRELADTQYF. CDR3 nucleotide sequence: TGTGCCACCAGTGATCGGGACAGGGAGTTAGCAGATACGCAGTATTTT.

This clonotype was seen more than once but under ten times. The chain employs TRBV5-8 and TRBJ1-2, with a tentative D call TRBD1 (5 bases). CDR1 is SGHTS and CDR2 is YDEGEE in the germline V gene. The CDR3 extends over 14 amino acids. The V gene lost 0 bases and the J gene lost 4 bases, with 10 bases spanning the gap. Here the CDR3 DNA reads TGTGCCAGCAGCTTGGAGGGCAGGGTCTATGGCTACACCTTC. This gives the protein CASSLEGRVYGYTF.

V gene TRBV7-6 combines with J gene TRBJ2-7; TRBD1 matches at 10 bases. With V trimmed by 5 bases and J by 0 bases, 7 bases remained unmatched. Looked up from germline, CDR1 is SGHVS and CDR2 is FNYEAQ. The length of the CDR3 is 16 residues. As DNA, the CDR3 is TGTGCCAGCAGCCCCGGGACAGGGGTCAGCTCCTACGAGCAGTACTTC. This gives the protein CASSPGTGVSSYEQYF.

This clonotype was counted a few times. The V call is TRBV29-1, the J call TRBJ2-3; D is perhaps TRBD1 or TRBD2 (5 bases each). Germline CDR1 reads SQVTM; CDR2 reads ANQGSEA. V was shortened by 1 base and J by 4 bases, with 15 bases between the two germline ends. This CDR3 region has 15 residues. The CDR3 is CSVEGGRSGADTQYF. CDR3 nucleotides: TGCAGCGTTGAAGGGGGACGCTCTGGGGCAGATACGCAGTATTTT.

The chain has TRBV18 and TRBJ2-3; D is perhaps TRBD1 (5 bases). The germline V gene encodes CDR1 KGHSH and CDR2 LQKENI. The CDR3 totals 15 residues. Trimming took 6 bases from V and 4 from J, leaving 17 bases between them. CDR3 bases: TGTGCCAGCTCCCTTACAAGTAGCAGGGCAGATACGCAGTATTTT. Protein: CASSLTSSRADTQYF.

In DNA form, the CDR3 reads TGTGCCAGCAGCCAAGTGGCGGGGGGCCAGGGTGAGCAGTTCTTC. This codes for CASSQVAGGQGEQFF. The chain links TRBV3-1 to TRBJ2-1; 8 nucleotides agree with TRBD2. After removal of 1 base from V and 9 bases from J, the junction contained 8 bases not matched to a gene. This CDR3 contains 15 residues. The germline CDR1 and CDR2 sequences are LGHDT and YNNKEL (reference sequence).

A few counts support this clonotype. CDR3 bases: TGTGCCAGCAGTTCGGACAGGGGTCCTAACTATGGCTACACCTTC. Its translation: CASSSDRGPNYGYTF. V gene TRBV12-3 or TRBV12-4 combines with J gene TRBJ1-2, with 9 positions matching TRBD1. The CDR3 has 15 amino acids. Losses at the gene ends were 4 bases for V and 0 bases for J; bases not matched to a gene: 3.

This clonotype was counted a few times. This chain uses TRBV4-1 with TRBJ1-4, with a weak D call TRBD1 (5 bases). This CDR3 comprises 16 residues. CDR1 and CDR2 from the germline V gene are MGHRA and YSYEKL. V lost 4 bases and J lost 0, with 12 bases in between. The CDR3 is CASSPLGGSTNEKLFF. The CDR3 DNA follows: TGCGCCAGCAGCCCCCTCGGGGGATCAACTAATGAAAAACTGTTTTTT.

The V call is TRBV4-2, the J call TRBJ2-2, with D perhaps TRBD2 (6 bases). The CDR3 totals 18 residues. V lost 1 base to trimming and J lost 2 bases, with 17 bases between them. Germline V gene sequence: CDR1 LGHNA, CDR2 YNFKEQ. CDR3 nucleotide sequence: TGTGCCAGCAGCCAAGTAGCACTCCGGGACTTTAACACCGGGGAGCTGTTTTTT. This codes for CASSQVALRDFNTGELFF.

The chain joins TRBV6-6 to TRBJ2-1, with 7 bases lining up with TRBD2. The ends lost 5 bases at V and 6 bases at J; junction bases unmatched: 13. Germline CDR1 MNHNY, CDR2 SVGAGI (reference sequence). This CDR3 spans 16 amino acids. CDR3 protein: CASSPRLASQSNEQFF. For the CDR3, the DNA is TGTGCCAGCAGTCCAAGACTAGCATCACAGAGCAATGAGCAGTTCTTC.

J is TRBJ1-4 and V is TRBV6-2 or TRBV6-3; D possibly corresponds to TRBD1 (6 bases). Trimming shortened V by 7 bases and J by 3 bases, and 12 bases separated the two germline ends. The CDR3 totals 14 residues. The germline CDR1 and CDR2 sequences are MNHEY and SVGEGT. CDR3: CASNDGGPNEKLFF. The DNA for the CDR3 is TGTGCCAGCAACGATGGGGGCCCTAATGAAAAACTGTTTTTT.

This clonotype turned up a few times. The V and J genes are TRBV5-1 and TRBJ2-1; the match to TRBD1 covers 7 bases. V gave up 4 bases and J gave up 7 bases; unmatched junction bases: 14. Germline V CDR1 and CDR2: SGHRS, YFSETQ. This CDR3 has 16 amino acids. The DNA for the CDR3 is TGCGCCAGCAGCGCTCGCCCCAGGACAGGTGGGAATGAGCAGTTCTTC. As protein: CASSARPRTGGNEQFF.

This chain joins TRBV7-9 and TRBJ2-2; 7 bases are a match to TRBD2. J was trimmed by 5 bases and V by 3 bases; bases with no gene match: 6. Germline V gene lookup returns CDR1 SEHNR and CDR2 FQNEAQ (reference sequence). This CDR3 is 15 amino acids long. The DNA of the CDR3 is TGTGCCAGCAGCTTGGGAGGGGCTCAGACCGGGGAGCTGTTTTTT. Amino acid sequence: CASSLGGAQTGELFF. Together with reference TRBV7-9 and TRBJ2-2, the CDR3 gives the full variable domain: DTGVSQNPRHKITKRGQNVTFRCDPISEHNRLYWYRQTLGQGPEFLTYFQNEAQLEKSRLLSDRFSAERPKGSFSTLEIQRTEQGDSAMYLCASSLGGAQTGELFFGEGSRLTVL.

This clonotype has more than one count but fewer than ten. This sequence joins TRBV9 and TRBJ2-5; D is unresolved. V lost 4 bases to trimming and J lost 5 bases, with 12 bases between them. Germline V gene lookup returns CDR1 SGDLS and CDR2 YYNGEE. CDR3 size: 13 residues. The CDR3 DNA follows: TGTGCCAGCAGCAGCCCGACCTGGGAGACCCAGTACTTC. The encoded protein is CASSSPTWETQYF.

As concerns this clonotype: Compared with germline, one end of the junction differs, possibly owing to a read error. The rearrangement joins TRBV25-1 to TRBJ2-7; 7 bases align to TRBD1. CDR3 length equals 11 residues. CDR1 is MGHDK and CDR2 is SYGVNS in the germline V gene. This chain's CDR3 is CASRHRGEQYF. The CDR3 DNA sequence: TGTGCTAGCAGACACAGGGGCGAGCAGTACTTC.